These T cell receptor beta chains were read from a single sample in a study of T-cell memory formation after mild COVID-19. MiXCR, applied by TCRdb to the 5' RACE reads, yields one record per CDR3 protein. The sample yields roughly 450,000 distinct CDR3 sequences, about a sixth seen once. Sequenced input: PBMCs or a T cell subset sorted from them (not recorded which). These receptors were collected from a man younger than 35 who had mild COVID-19 (a few samples of this study predate the infection). Cell type and time point are not known. CDR3s include the opening cysteine and the closing phenylalanine or tryptophan. The D gene is left open where the match is weak. Not all rows give a size; the values are once, few, many and, for expanded clones, a class.

j_call: TRBJ2-3; d_call: TRBD2; v_call: TRBV12-3/TRBV12-4; clone_size: .; cdr3_nt: TGTGCCAGCAAAGGACTAGCGGGGATGACAGATACGCAGTATTTT; cdr3_aa: CASKGLAGMTDTQYF
j_call: TRBJ2-2; d_call: TRBD1; v_call: TRBV24-1; clone_size: .; cdr3_nt: TGTGCCACCAGTGACCACAGGGGCACCGGGGAGCTGTTTTTT; cdr3_aa: CATSDHRGTGELFF
j_call: TRBJ1-3; d_call: .; v_call: TRBV28; clone_size: few; cdr3_nt: TGTGCCAGCAGTTTGGGGTCAGTTTCTGGAAACACCATATATTTT; cdr3_aa: CASSLGSVSGNTIYF
j_call: TRBJ2-3; d_call: .; v_call: TRBV7-7; clone_size: .; cdr3_nt: TGTGCCAGCAGCTTAGGGGGGTCGACCACAGATACGCAGTATTTT; cdr3_aa: CASSLGGSTTDTQYF
j_call: TRBJ2-2; d_call: .; v_call: TRBV4-2; clone_size: .; cdr3_nt: TGTGCCAGCAGCCAGGGAACGCGCGAATACACCGGGGAGCTGTTTTTT; cdr3_aa: CASSQGTREYTGELFF
j_call: TRBJ1-1; d_call: TRBD1; v_call: TRBV13; clone_size: .; cdr3_nt: TGTGCCAGCAGCCCCTTCGGACAGGGAGGGCCGACATGGGCTGAAGCTTTCTTT; cdr3_aa: CASSPFGQGGPTWAEAFF
j_call: TRBJ2-5; d_call: TRBD1; v_call: TRBV5-6; clone_size: .; cdr3_nt: TGTGCCAGCAGCCGACAGGGGGCCGGGGTACAAGAGACCCAGTACTTC; cdr3_aa: CASSRQGAGVQETQYF
j_call: TRBJ2-7; d_call: .; v_call: TRBV12-3/TRBV12-4; clone_size: .; cdr3_nt: TGTGCCAGCAGTCAGCACCCCTACGAGCAGTACTTC; cdr3_aa: CASSQHPYEQYF
j_call: TRBJ2-5; d_call: TRBD2; v_call: TRBV7-9; clone_size: .; cdr3_nt: TGTGCCAGCAGCTTTCTAGCGGGGGGGCTGGAGACCCAGTACTTC; cdr3_aa: CASSFLAGGLETQYF
j_call: TRBJ2-4; d_call: .; v_call: TRBV14; clone_size: .; cdr3_nt: TGTGCCAGCAGCCAAGATCCCTGGTCAAGAAGCTCCGGGAGAAACATTCAGTACTTC; cdr3_aa: CASSQDPWSRSSGRNIQYF
j_call: TRBJ2-3; d_call: .; v_call: TRBV12-3/TRBV12-4; clone_size: .; cdr3_nt: TGTGCCAGCAGTTTAAAGGTCAATACAGATACGCAGTATTTT; cdr3_aa: CASSLKVNTDTQYF
j_call: TRBJ1-2; d_call: .; v_call: TRBV12-3/TRBV12-4; clone_size: few; cdr3_nt: TGTGCCAGCAGTTTAAGCCTCAAAGGTGGCTACACCTTC; cdr3_aa: CASSLSLKGGYTF
j_call: TRBJ2-5; d_call: .; v_call: TRBV20-1; clone_size: few; cdr3_nt: TGCAGTGCTAGTCGGGTGAAAGAGACCCAGTACTTC; cdr3_aa: CSASRVKETQYF
j_call: TRBJ2-1; d_call: .; v_call: TRBV4-1; clone_size: .; cdr3_nt: TGCGCCAGCAGCCCCCTCACCAATGAGCAGTTCTTC; cdr3_aa: CASSPLTNEQFF
j_call: TRBJ2-3; d_call: .; v_call: TRBV5-1; clone_size: many; cdr3_nt: TGCGCCAGCAGCCTCGGGACGGGAAACTTGGATACGCAGTATTTT; cdr3_aa: CASSLGTGNLDTQYF
j_call: TRBJ1-5; d_call: .; v_call: TRBV20-1; clone_size: .; cdr3_nt: TGCAGTGCTAGAGCAAACTGGGTTGCAGGGGAGAAAGGGCAGCCCCAGCATTTT; cdr3_aa: CSARANWVAGEKGQPQHF
j_call: TRBJ2-1; d_call: .; v_call: TRBV7-6; clone_size: few; cdr3_nt: TGTGCCAGCAGCTTATCACAGTACAATGAGCAGTTCTTC; cdr3_aa: CASSLSQYNEQFF
j_call: TRBJ2-3; d_call: .; v_call: TRBV5-1; clone_size: few; cdr3_nt: TGCGCCAGCAGCCCTACAAGGGGAGACACAGATACGCAGTATTTT; cdr3_aa: CASSPTRGDTDTQYF
j_call: TRBJ1-1; d_call: .; v_call: TRBV7-9; clone_size: .; cdr3_nt: TGTGCCAGCAGCGAGGGACCTATAACTGAAGCTTTCTTT; cdr3_aa: CASSEGPITEAFF
j_call: TRBJ2-2; d_call: .; v_call: TRBV5-1; clone_size: many; cdr3_nt: TGCGCCAGCAGCGGAGCGTTGGTGGACGGGGAGCTGTTTTTT; cdr3_aa: CASSGALVDGELFF
j_call: TRBJ1-4; d_call: TRBD1; v_call: TRBV6-5; clone_size: few; cdr3_nt: TGTGCCAGCAGCCGGAGGACAGGGATAAATGAAAAACTGTTTTTT; cdr3_aa: CASSRRTGINEKLFF
j_call: TRBJ2-2; d_call: .; v_call: TRBV11-2; clone_size: few; cdr3_nt: TGTGCCAGCAGCTCCATTCGGGGGTTACAATCCGAAGAGAGCGGGGAGCTGTTTTTT; cdr3_aa: CASSSIRGLQSEESGELFF
j_call: TRBJ2-7; d_call: .; v_call: TRBV5-1; clone_size: .; cdr3_nt: TGCGCCAGCAGCAACGGGAAGCGCAGCTCCTACGAGCAGTACTTC; cdr3_aa: CASSNGKRSSYEQYF
j_call: TRBJ1-4; d_call: TRBD1; v_call: TRBV4-3; clone_size: few; cdr3_nt: TGCGCCAGCAGCCGACAGAGACCCCGTAGGACAGGGCTTACTAATGAAAAACTGTTTTTT; cdr3_aa: CASSRQRPRRTGLTNEKLFF
j_call: TRBJ2-7; d_call: .; v_call: TRBV7-8; clone_size: few; cdr3_nt: TGTGCCAGCAGCTCACCCATGGACAGCGTCTACGAGCAGTACTTC; cdr3_aa: CASSSPMDSVYEQYF
j_call: TRBJ1-6; d_call: .; v_call: TRBV4-1; clone_size: few; cdr3_nt: TGCGCCAGCAGCCAAGGAGGTGGGTCCTATAATTCACCCCTCCACTTT; cdr3_aa: CASSQGGGSYNSPLHF
j_call: TRBJ2-1; d_call: .; v_call: TRBV15; clone_size: .; cdr3_nt: TGTGCCACCAGCAGAGACCCCCCACCGGGGAATAACAATGAGCAGTTCTTC; cdr3_aa: CATSRDPPPGNNNEQFF
j_call: TRBJ1-1; d_call: .; v_call: TRBV10-3; clone_size: many; cdr3_nt: TGTGCCATCAGACGTGACGACCTCTACACTGAAGCTTTCTTT; cdr3_aa: CAIRRDDLYTEAFF
j_call: TRBJ1-1; d_call: .; v_call: TRBV7-2; clone_size: .; cdr3_nt: TGTGCCAGCAGCTTAGCACCTCCAGGGCAGGGCACTGAAGCTTTCTTT; cdr3_aa: CASSLAPPGQGTEAFF
j_call: TRBJ2-1; d_call: .; v_call: TRBV21-1; clone_size: .; cdr3_nt: TGTGCCAGCAGCAAAAAGGGGGCGGACAATGAGCAGTTCTTC; cdr3_aa: CASSKKGADNEQFF
j_call: TRBJ2-7; d_call: .; v_call: TRBV12-3/TRBV12-4; clone_size: .; cdr3_nt: TGTGCCAGCAGAGCGACAGGCACCTACGAGCAGTACTTC; cdr3_aa: CASRATGTYEQYF
j_call: TRBJ1-6; d_call: .; v_call: TRBV27; clone_size: .; cdr3_nt: TGTGCCAGCAGTTTATCGAGAGGGGATTCACCCCTCCACTTT; cdr3_aa: CASSLSRGDSPLHF
j_call: TRBJ1-1; d_call: TRBD1; v_call: TRBV20-1; clone_size: .; cdr3_nt: TGCAGTGCTGTCAGGGGGCGGGTAGCTTTCTTT; cdr3_aa: CSAVRGRVAFF
j_call: TRBJ1-2; d_call: TRBD1; v_call: TRBV12-3/TRBV12-4; clone_size: .; cdr3_nt: TGTGCCAGCCTCCGGGACAGTCACTATGGCTACACCTTC; cdr3_aa: CASLRDSHYGYTF
j_call: TRBJ2-1; d_call: TRBD1; v_call: TRBV6-6; clone_size: .; cdr3_nt: TGTGCCAGCAGTTACGGTCACAGGGGTGGTTCCTACAATGAGCAGTTCTTC; cdr3_aa: CASSYGHRGGSYNEQFF
j_call: TRBJ1-1; d_call: .; v_call: TRBV25-1; clone_size: .; cdr3_nt: TGTGCCAGCAGTGAAGGGGGGGACTTGGGAGCTTTCTTT; cdr3_aa: CASSEGGDLGAFF